This entry concerns a single TCR beta chain. The antigen remains unidentified. V dropped 5 bases and J dropped 1 base, with 14 bases sitting between them. Germline V CDR1 and CDR2: MGHDK, SYGVNS. This CDR3 is 15 amino acids long. The sample belongs to a study of blood T cells in healthy people across ages. Study results and limitations: Donor CMV status was unknown, possibly confounding expanded clonotype changes.

The second PCR ran roughly 6 to 12 cycles with a sample-barcoded 5' primer and J-beta primers. Every sample returned 2.5 million or more CDR3-containing paired-end reads. In TCRdb, the 5' RACE reads were re-called with MiXCR into one record per CDR3 protein. The sample gives more than 900,000 distinct CDR3 sequences, under 30% of which show up once; 0.65% to 0.75% is in the top ten. Researchers collected around 11 milliliters of peripheral blood from every single donor. These data also formed part of another study, on T cells of mothers and their children.

The TCR originated in a girl aged 2-10 years in good health. The chain joins TRBV25-1 to TRBJ1-1; the D is unclear. Source material: blood. The CDR3 sequence is CASSLSLSGNTEAFF. For the CDR3, the DNA is TGTGCCAGCAGTCTAAGCCTTAGTGGGAACACTGAAGCTTTCTTT.